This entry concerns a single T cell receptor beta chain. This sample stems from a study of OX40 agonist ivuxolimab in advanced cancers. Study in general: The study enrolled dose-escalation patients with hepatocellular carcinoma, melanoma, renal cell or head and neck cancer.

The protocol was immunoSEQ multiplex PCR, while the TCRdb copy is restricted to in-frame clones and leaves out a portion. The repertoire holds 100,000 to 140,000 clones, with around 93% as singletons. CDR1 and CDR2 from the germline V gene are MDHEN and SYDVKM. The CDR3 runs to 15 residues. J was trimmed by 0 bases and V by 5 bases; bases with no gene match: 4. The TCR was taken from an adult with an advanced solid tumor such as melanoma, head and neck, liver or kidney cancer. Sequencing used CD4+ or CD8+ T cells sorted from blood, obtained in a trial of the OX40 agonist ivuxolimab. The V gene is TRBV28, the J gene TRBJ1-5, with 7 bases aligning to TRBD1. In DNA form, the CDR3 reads TGTGCCAGCAGTGCAGGGGGAACTAGCAATCAGCCCCAGCATTTT. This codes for CASSAGGTSNQPQHF.